This TCR beta chain emerged from a study of cytomegalovirus exposure and HLA in healthy donors. Turning to the study itself: An earlier analysis identified 120 million or so unique TCR beta sequences in 150 million to 200 million T cells.

The study ran its PCR with 60 Vbeta and 13 Jbeta primers. The method was immunoSEQ multiplex PCR; TCRdb's version includes in-frame clones alone and lacks a portion of them. The sample records under 110,000 clones, more than 65% being singletons. Sequenced sample: PBMCs. The TCR comes from a woman aged 45-65 years in good health and CMV-seropositive.

The chain's CDR3 is CASSLVGQLNTGELFF. The CDR3 bases are TGTGCCAGCAGCTTAGTGGGACAGCTCAACACCGGGGAGCTGTTTTTT. The rearrangement joins TRBV11-2 to TRBJ2-2, with TRBD1 identical over 7 bases. The CDR3 runs 16 residues. J was trimmed by 2 bases and V by 1 base; bases with no gene match: 4. Germline loops: CDR1 SGHAT, CDR2 FQNNGV. The full variable domain, completed using reference TRBV11-2 and TRBJ2-2, is EAGVAQSPRYKIIEKRQSVAFWCNPISGHATLYWYQQILGQGPKLLIQFQNNGVVDDSQLPKDRFSAERLKGVDSTLKIQPAKLEDSAVYLCASSLVGQLNTGELFFGEGSRLTVL.